The entry below gives a single T cell receptor (beta chain) sequence along with its context. Authors' processing steps: Amplifying reference gene primers gave estimates of nucleated cell counts. TCRdb's copy holds only in-frame clones and misses some; the assay was immunoSEQ multiplex PCR. For V, J and clone size, that table is used; D and trimming come from the DNA. The sample yields approximately 300,000 clones, about 83% seen once. These data originate in a study of blood T cell repertoires in COVID-19. Study in general: The analysed material was cDNA or gDNA that came from T cells, B-cell-depleted T cells, or PBMCs.

Germline values: CDR1 SGHVS, CDR2 FNYEAQ. This CDR3 comprises 14 residues. V shed 6 bases and J 4 bases; nucleotides not matched to a gene: 5. The genes are TRBV7-6 and TRBJ2-2; 7 bases line up with TRBD2. Sequencing was carried out using peripheral blood. The TCR sequence derives from a woman aged 45 to 65 with acute or convalescent COVID-19. Here the CDR3 reads CASRPREFTGELFF. The CDR3 region has the DNA TGTGCCAGCAGACCGCGGGAGTTCACCGGGGAGCTGTTTTTT.